The rows below give T cell receptor beta chains drawn from one sample of a study of Tregs in tolerant kidney transplant recipients. The assay was immunoSEQ multiplex PCR, and TCRdb's table has in-frame clones only and misses some. This sample has tens of thousands of clones, with roughly nine tenths found just once. Sequenced material: CD4+ T cells from blood (PBMCs), taken 24 months after the transplant. Source of these receptors: a human patient who received a combined kidney and bone marrow transplant. Part of the T cell pool may stem from the graft donor. The CDR3 runs from the conserved cysteine through the conserved F or W. Fields, in order: D gene, V gene, J gene, clone size, CDR3 protein, CDR3 DNA. The D gene is left open where the match is weak. Size values are once, few and many counts, or a class for expanded clones, and some rows have none.

D: TRBD2
V: TRBV6-5
J: TRBJ2-1
size: -
CDR3: CASSYRILAGGHEQFF
DNA: TGTGCCAGCAGTTACCGGATTCTAGCGGGAGGGCATGAGCAGTTCTTC

D: TRBD2
V: TRBV9
J: TRBJ2-1
size: -
CDR3: CASSVDGGRAYNEQFF
DNA: TGTGCCAGCAGCGTAGATGGCGGGAGGGCATACAATGAGCAGTTCTTC

D: TRBD1
V: TRBV11-3
J: TRBJ1-2
size: -
CDR3: CASSLDLGTGDGYTF
DNA: TGTGCCAGCAGCTTAGACCTAGGGACAGGGGATGGCTACACCTTC

D: -
V: TRBV4-2
J: TRBJ2-3
size: -
CDR3: CASSQGGSADTQYF
DNA: TGTGCCAGCAGCCAAGGAGGATCAGCAGATACGCAGTATTTT

D: -
V: TRBV19
J: TRBJ1-4
size: few
CDR3: CASSRPSRSEKLFF
DNA: TGTGCCAGTAGTCGGCCATCGCGGAGTGAAAAACTGTTTTTT

D: -
V: TRBV5-8
J: TRBJ1-6
size: -
CDR3: CASSLGKSPLHF
DNA: TGTGCCAGCAGCTTGGGTAAATCCCCCCTCCACTTT

D: -
V: TRBV11-2
J: TRBJ1-5
size: -
CDR3: CASSLDRVGGSNQPQHF
DNA: TGTGCCAGCAGCTTAGATAGGGTGGGAGGGAGCAATCAGCCCCAGCATTTT

D: TRBD2
V: TRBV4-1
J: TRBJ2-3
size: -
CDR3: CASSHRTSGVADTQYF
DNA: TGCGCCAGCAGCCATAGGACTAGTGGGGTTGCAGATACGCAGTATTTT

D: -
V: TRBV29-1
J: TRBJ1-4
size: -
CDR3: CSGKQGAGTFNEKLFF
DNA: TGCAGCGGAAAACAGGGCGCCGGAACCTTTAATGAAAAACTGTTTTTT

D: -
V: TRBV12-5
J: TRBJ1-2
size: few
CDR3: CASGLVPGTASRYGYTF
DNA: TGTGCTAGTGGTTTGGTACCGGGAACAGCCTCTAGGTATGGCTACACCTTC

D: -
V: TRBV19
J: TRBJ1-1
size: once
CDR3: CASSIRLGRSLEAFF
DNA: TGTGCCAGTAGTATCCGTCTGGGTAGGAGCCTTGAAGCTTTCTTT

D: -
V: TRBV19
J: TRBJ2-1
size: -
CDR3: CASSTGPGRGIEQFF
DNA: TGTGCCAGTAGTACCGGTCCAGGGAGGGGGATTGAGCAGTTCTTC

D: -
V: TRBV13
J: TRBJ1-1
size: -
CDR3: CASSLGGWMTDPSIMNTEAFF
DNA: TGTGCCAGCAGCTTAGGAGGTTGGATGACAGACCCTTCGATCATGAACACTGAAGCTTTCTTT

D: TRBD2
V: TRBV18
J: TRBJ2-3
size: -
CDR3: CASSPGLAGVTDTQYF
DNA: TGTGCCAGCTCACCCGGACTAGCGGGGGTCACAGATACGCAGTATTTT